The clone carrying this T cell receptor (beta chain) was seen just once. The ends lost 3 bases at V and 9 bases at J; junction bases unmatched: 6. CDR1 SEHNR and CDR2 FQNEAQ come from the germline V gene (reference sequence). The CDR3 extends over 14 amino acids. This sample is part of a study of blood T cell repertoires in COVID-19. Study processing details: Estimated nucleated cell counts came from reference gene primer amplification. Assay used: immunoSEQ multiplex PCR; TCRdb lists only in-frame clones, some missing. That table is the source of V, J and clone size, and D and trimming were worked out from the DNA. The sample includes more than 400,000 clones, approximately 90% of them seen just once. Participants were placed into cohorts based on the clinical history they reported. All recovered Cohort 3 donors got two negative PCRs, got clearance, or saw symptom resolution.

The receptor was derived from a woman younger than 35 who had recovered from COVID-19. Sequencing used PBMCs or T cells enriched from blood (not recorded which). This chain links TRBV7-9 with TRBJ2-1; 9 nucleotides line up with TRBD2. The CDR3 region has the DNA TGTGCCAGCAGCTTCTCCAGCGGGGGGTCTGAGCAGTTCTTC. Its translation is CASSFSSGGSEQFF.